Each of the 19 T cell receptor beta chains below was sequenced from the same sample in a study of cytomegalovirus exposure and HLA in healthy donors. 13 Jbeta primers and 60 Vbeta primers were used for the PCR. The repertoire was sequenced with immunoSEQ multiplex PCR; TCRdb's copy has only in-frame clones and lacks some. Seen here are 100,000 or so clones, over 60% observed once, and the top ten hold 8.5% to 10%. Material for sequencing was PBMCs. These receptors came from a male donor in good health and CMV-seropositive.

The V call is TRBV4-1, the J call TRBJ2-1; TRBD2 matches 8 bases. Germline-derived CDR1 and CDR2 are MGHRA and YSYEKL. The CDR3 spans 15 residues. The junction had 8 bases not matched to a gene; V was cut back by 8 bases and J by 2 bases. The CDR3: CASQLSGSPYNEQFF. The CDR3 DNA follows: TGCGCCAGCCAACTCAGCGGGAGTCCCTACAATGAGCAGTTCTTC.

The rearrangement uses TRBV9 and TRBJ2-2, with D possibly TRBD2 on 6 matching bases. Germline V CDR1 and CDR2: SGDLS, YYNGEE. CDR3 length: 16 amino acids. Trimming stripped 3 bases from V and 6 bases from J, with 18 bases between. The DNA of the CDR3 is TGTGCCAGCAGCGCCTACGGGACTTATCCCCCCGGGGAGCTGTTTTTT. Protein product: CASSAYGTYPPGELFF.

This rearrangement joins TRBV11-1 to TRBJ2-7; 7 bases are a match to TRBD2. The germline V gene has CDR1 SGHAT and CDR2 FQDESV (reference sequence). V shed 2 bases and J 1 base; nucleotides not matched to a gene: 17. This CDR3 region has 19 residues. CDR3 in DNA: TGTGCCAGCAGCTTACTCGGGTCCCCGACGACGGGACTATCCTACGAGCAGTACTTC. It encodes CASSLLGSPTTGLSYEQYF.

V usage is TRBV11-2 and J usage is TRBJ2-5; D is possibly TRBD1 (5 bases). The CDR3 spans 12 residues. With 5 bases removed from V and 7 bases from J, the gap between germline ends came to 11 bases. The germline gives CDR1 SGHAT, CDR2 FQNNGV. Here the CDR3 reads CASSPGQGTQYF. The DNA of the CDR3 is TGTGCCAGCAGCCCCGGCCAGGGGACCCAGTACTTC. The entire variable domain, with the rest obtained from reference TRBV11-2 and TRBJ2-5, is as follows: EAGVAQSPRYKIIEKRQSVAFWCNPISGHATLYWYQQILGQGPKLLIQFQNNGVVDDSQLPKDRFSAERLKGVDSTLKIQPAKLEDSAVYLCASSPGQGTQYFGPGTRLLVL.

This clone was detected once. The CDR3 nucleotides read TGTGCCAGCAGCCCGGGACAGGGTCCCATAGGCTATGGCTACACCTTC. This sequence encodes CASSPGQGPIGYGYTF. This chain uses TRBV9 with TRBJ1-2; 9 bases match TRBD1. Germline CDR1 and CDR2: SGDLS and YYNGEE. Unmatched junction bases numbered 11, after V lost 4 bases and J lost 4 bases. CDR3 length: 16 amino acids.

The J gene is TRBJ1-5, the V gene TRBV7-8; D uncertain. CDR3 length equals 14 residues. Trimming stripped 7 bases from V and 6 bases from J, with 16 bases between. CDR1 is SGHVS and CDR2 is FQNEAQ in the germline V gene. CDR3 in amino acids: CASTPAGFGQPQHF. The CDR3 coding sequence is TGTGCCAGCACCCCCGCGGGGTTCGGTCAGCCCCAGCATTTT.

The V and J genes are TRBV11-3 and TRBJ2-3; 12 nucleotides match TRBD2. The CDR3 sequence is 16 residues long. From germline, CDR1 is SGHNT and CDR2 YENEEA. V lost 4 bases and J lost 0; bases outside the gene matches: 2. The CDR3 sequence is CASSSGLAGSTDTQYF. In nucleotides, the CDR3 is TGTGCCAGCAGCTCTGGACTAGCGGGAAGCACAGATACGCAGTATTTT.

The chain uses TRBV2 and TRBJ2-7; TRBD2 might be the D (6 bases). CDR3 size: 14 residues. The V end lost 1 base, the J end lost 1 base, and 8 bases lay between the germline ends. Germline-derived CDR1 and CDR2 are SNHLY and FYNNEI. CDR3 nucleotides: TGTGCCAGCAGTGAAGACGGGACTTCCTACGAGCAGTACTTC. The encoded protein is CASSEDGTSYEQYF.

J is TRBJ1-2 and V is TRBV6-5, with D perhaps matching TRBD1 (6 bases). CDR1 and CDR2 from the germline V gene are MNHEY and SVGAGI. This CDR3 has 15 amino acids. Trimming shortened V by 0 bases and J by 5 bases, and 13 bases separated the two germline ends. The CDR3, as DNA: TGTGCCAGCAGTTACTCCGGGGGGCGCAGGTATGGCTACACCTTC. Amino acid sequence: CASSYSGGRRYGYTF.

The J gene is TRBJ2-5, the V gene TRBV20-1; the D is unclear. Germline CDR1 DFQATT, CDR2 SNEGSKA (reference sequence). The length of the CDR3 is 11 residues. Trimming removed 5 bases from V and 4 bases from J, with 8 bases in between. The CDR3 loop reads CSARTGETQYF. The CDR3 region has the DNA TGCAGTGCTCGTACGGGAGAGACCCAGTACTTC.

The chain recombines TRBV19 with TRBJ2-3, with 7 bases fitting TRBD1. CDR1 and CDR2 from the germline V gene are LNHDA and SQIVND (reference sequence). CDR3 length: 15 residues. The ends lost 5 bases at V and 1 base at J; junction bases unmatched: 6. CDR3 protein: CASSSPGTGTDTQYF. The CDR3 nucleotides read TGTGCCAGTAGTTCCCCGGGGACAGGCACAGATACGCAGTATTTT.

This chain links TRBV11-2 with TRBJ1-3, with 7 bases fitting TRBD1. Losses at the gene ends were 7 bases for V and 0 bases for J; bases not matched to a gene: 6. Per the germline V gene, CDR1 is SGHAT and CDR2 is FQNNGV. There are 15 residues in the CDR3. For the CDR3, the DNA is TGTGCCAGCACCCCGACAGGGCGCTCTGGAAACACCATATATTTT. Amino acids: CASTPTGRSGNTIYF.

Relative to its sample, this clone is medium-sized. V and J are TRBV7-6 and TRBJ2-7, with TRBD1 identical over 11 bases. J was trimmed by 0 bases and V by 0 bases; bases with no gene match: 7. CDR1 is SGHVS and CDR2 is FNYEAQ in the germline V gene. The CDR3 spans 18 residues. CDR3: CASSLARAGTGGSYEQYF. In nucleotides, the CDR3 is TGTGCCAGCAGCTTAGCCCGAGCCGGGACAGGGGGCTCCTACGAGCAGTACTTC.

V usage is TRBV6-6 and J usage is TRBJ2-7; TRBD2 aligns across 13 bases. This CDR3 comprises 16 residues. Germline V gene lookup returns CDR1 MNHNY and CDR2 SVGAGI (reference sequence). V was clipped by 7 bases and J by 0 bases; unmatched bases: 6. The CDR3 DNA sequence: TGTGCCAGCACCTGGACTAGCGGGGGACCCTCCTACGAGCAGTACTTC. Translating gives CASTWTSGGPSYEQYF.

About this clone: Relative to the germline gene, one junction end is altered; a read error may explain this. The chain combines TRBV5-4 with TRBJ2-6, with D maybe TRBD2 (7 bases). CDR1 is SGHNT, CDR2 YYREEE, per germline (reference sequence). The CDR3 covers 17 residues. The DNA of the CDR3 is TGTGCCAGCAGCCCTGGGGGGGCTTCGGCCGGGGCCAACGGCCTGACTTTC. Protein sequence: CASSPGGASAGANGLTF. The variable domain in full, completed from reference TRBV5-4 and TRBJ2-6, reads ETGVTQSPTHLIKTRGQQVTLRCSSQSGHNTVSWYQQALGQGPQFIFQYYREEENGRGNFPPRFSGLQFPNYSSELNVNALELDDSALYLCASSPGGASAGANGLTFGAGSRLTVL.

In regard to this clone: The sample contains more than one DNA sequence encoding this CDR3. V usage is TRBV29-1 and J usage is TRBJ2-5; tentative D call: TRBD1 (5 bases). The V and J ends lost 5 bases and 1 base respectively, with 8 bases between them. The CDR3 extends over 12 amino acids. CDR1 SQVTM and CDR2 ANQGSEA come from the germline V gene. This CDR3 reads CSVQGSQETQYF. CDR3 DNA: TGCAGCGTTCAGGGTAGCCAAGAGACCCAGTACTTC. The whole variable domain, remainder taken from reference TRBV29-1 and TRBJ2-5, is SAVISQKPSRDICQRGTSLTIQCQVDSQVTMMFWYRQQPGQSLTLIATANQGSEATYESGFVIDKFPISRPNLTFSTLTVSNMSPEDSSIYLCSVQGSQETQYFGPGTRLLVL.

The chain is built from TRBV4-3 and TRBJ2-3; 16 bases map to TRBD2. This CDR3 contains 17 residues. Germline assignment: CDR1 LGHNA and CDR2 YSLEER. The V and J ends lost 4 bases and 3 bases, in that order; junction bases with no gene match: 4. The DNA of the CDR3 is TGCGCCAGCAGCCGGGGACTAGCGGGAGGGCAGACAGATACGCAGTATTTT. Translation: CASSRGLAGGQTDTQYF.

The genes are TRBV29-1 and TRBJ1-4; maybe TRBD1 (6 bases). The CDR3 consists of 15 residues. Trimming removed 6 bases at V and 5 bases at J, with 19 bases between. Germline CDR1 is SQVTM and CDR2 is ANQGSEA. The DNA for the CDR3 is TGCAGCGTGTCGAGCCCCGCAGGGGCAAATGAAAAACTGTTTTTT. This codes for CSVSSPAGANEKLFF.

The chain couples TRBV4-3 to TRBJ1-2; 8 bases are a match to TRBD1. CDR1 LGHNA and CDR2 YSLEER come from the germline V gene. CDR3 length: 14 residues. After removal of 4 bases from V and 4 bases from J, the junction contained 5 bases not matched to a gene. The CDR3 DNA reads TGCGCCAGCAGCCGGAGACAGGGGTTCTATGGCTACACCTTC. Translation: CASSRRQGFYGYTF.